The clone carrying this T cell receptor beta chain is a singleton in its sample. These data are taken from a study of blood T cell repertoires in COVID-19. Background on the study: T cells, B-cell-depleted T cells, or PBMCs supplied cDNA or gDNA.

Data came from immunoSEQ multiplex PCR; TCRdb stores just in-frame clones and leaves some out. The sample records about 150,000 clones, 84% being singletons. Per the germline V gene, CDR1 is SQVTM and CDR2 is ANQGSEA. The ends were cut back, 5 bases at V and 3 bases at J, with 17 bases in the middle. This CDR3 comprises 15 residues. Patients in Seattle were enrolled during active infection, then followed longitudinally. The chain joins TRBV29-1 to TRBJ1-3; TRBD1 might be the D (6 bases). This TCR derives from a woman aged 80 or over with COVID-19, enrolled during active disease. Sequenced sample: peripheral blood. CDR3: CSVYSGRGFGNTIYF. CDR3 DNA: TGCAGCGTTTACTCCGGTAGGGGGTTTGGAAACACCATATATTTT.